This T cell receptor (beta chain) was profiled in a study of T cells in Graves' hyperthyroidism and ophthalmopathy (dated by TCRdb to the late 2010s). Regarding the study in general: Peripheral blood samples were taken at the time of initial diagnosis, prior to any treatment. Thyroid tissue and blood T-cell repertoires from several Graves' hyperthyroidism patients were also compared in the study. The paper reports TCR Vbeta CDR3 sequencing of some 140 peripheral blood samples: around 41 ophthalmopathy, over 70 hyperthyroidism and approximately 17 progressor patients. After blood sampling, hyperthyroidism patients were treated with methimazole at a starting dose of 30 mg daily, and ophthalmopathy patients were treated with high-dose intravenous methylprednisolone. Prospective prediction of ophthalmopathy was tested in an independent validation cohort of 18 to 20 hyperthyroidism patients and 15 to 17 patients who later progressed to ophthalmopathy. The 95 to 100 discovery patients were randomly split 7:3 into training and test sets. To identify TCR V-J signatures that set the groups apart, the researchers used a discovery cohort of more than 95 patients, made up of some 41 with Graves' ophthalmopathy and some 55 with stable Graves' hyperthyroidism. Broader findings and caveats from the paper: Most expanded thyroid clonotypes (frequency above 0.001) were also found in blood, which suggests that blood repertoires may mirror thyroid immune responses. Sample size was not statistically predetermined, and investigators were not blinded to group allocation. In validation, the model predicted progression to ophthalmopathy a median of roughly 6.1 months before onset, with roughly 70% sensitivity and around 76% specificity. A model built on a 13 V-J signature distinguished ophthalmopathy from stable hyperthyroidism, reaching around 90% sensitivity and 81.08% specificity in cross-validation and 80%/75% in testing.

Stable Graves' hyperthyroidism was defined as no progression to ophthalmopathy during 18 months of follow-up. Hyperthyroidism patients were newly diagnosed, with disease duration under 2 months, and aged 18 to 65 years. Exclusion was applied to patients with uncontrolled infections, other autoimmune diseases, pregnancy or lactation. Diagnoses relied on clinical symptoms, serum thyroxine and TRAb, thyroid ultrasound and orbital computed tomography. PBMCs were separated from over 9 ml of fresh peripheral blood using Ficoll-Paque density gradient centrifugation. Total RNA was extracted with Trizol reagent, and quality was checked on an Agilent 2100 Bioanalyzer. This clonotype has ten or more counts. The clone's antigen remains unknown. No base-level quality is on record; no much larger clone is a single base apart. Amplification of TCR beta CDR3 regions was carried out from RNA transcripts. The first round of RT-PCR for the TCR CDR3 was performed with the HTBI primer set and the Qiagen OneStep RT-PCR kit. Libraries were constructed in a second round of multiplex PCR, after which size selection and purification were performed. Sequencing of the libraries was done on an Illumina HiSeq2000 using paired-end 100 bp reads. Per the authors' processing: Raw data were processed with SOAPnuke, discarding reads with adapters, uncalled bases, mean Phred below 15, or no exact constant-primer or identifier match. COPE v1.2.5 was used to merge the high-quality paired reads, and each unique nucleotide sequence was defined as a clonotype. Clonotypes were aligned to IMGT TRBV, TRBD and TRBJ reference segments using MiTCR v1.1. The analysis was restricted to V-J combinations with a frequency above 0.0001, which together covered 98% to 99.2% of the repertoires. The TCS score was defined as F50 (clonal expansion) divided by E x V (chaos), with BLOSUM62-based TCRdist calculated between CDR3 peptides within each V-J. Welch's t-statistics and random forest reduced around 510 V-J features to about 13, which were used in a naive Bayes classifier (R e1071). TCRdb trimmed the raw reads at Q25, called clones with MiXCR and kept productive beta chains. Records with the same CDR3 protein are collapsed into one entry carrying the most frequent genes and DNA. The V and J calls were determined by TCRdb, not by the authors. The table for this sample lists around 400,000 distinct CDR3 sequences; 20% to 25% of them were counted only once. The ten largest make up around four fifths of the sample.

The germline V gene supplies CDR1 KGHSH and CDR2 LQKENI. V was cut back by 8 bases and J by 2 bases, leaving a gap of 15 bases between them. The CDR3, cysteine through phenylalanine, is 14 amino acids long. The only DNA kept is the CDR3, 42 bases in frame from the first base. The chain uses TRBV18 and TRBJ1-1; TRBD1 might be the D gene, on 6 matching bases. The TCR sequence derives from a man over 45 with Graves' hyperthyroidism. The material sequenced was blood. Here is the DNA: TGTGCCAGCAGCCCCTTGGACAGAAACACTGAAGCTTTCTTT. Its translation is CASSPLDRNTEAFF.